This T cell receptor beta chain comes out of a study of blood T cells in healthy people across ages. CDR1 and CDR2 (germline): DFQATT, SNEGSKA (reference sequence). The V and J ends lost 2 bases and 7 bases, in that order; junction bases with no gene match: 3. The length of the CDR3 is 13 residues. The authors ran a second PCR of roughly 6 to 11 cycles using a sample-barcoded 5' primer and a J-beta primer mix. TCRdb passed the 5' RACE reads through MiXCR, listing each CDR3 protein once. The repertoire holds roughly 2 million distinct CDR3 sequences, approximately 50% seen once, with approximately 2% in the top ten.

The specimen was blood. The chain joins TRBV20-1 to TRBJ2-3, with TRBD2 matching 10 bases. This receptor was obtained from a woman aged 35 to 49 in good health. In DNA, the CDR3 is TGCAGTGCTAGAAGGACTAGCGGTAATACGCAGTATTTT. Encoded protein: CSARRTSGNTQYF.